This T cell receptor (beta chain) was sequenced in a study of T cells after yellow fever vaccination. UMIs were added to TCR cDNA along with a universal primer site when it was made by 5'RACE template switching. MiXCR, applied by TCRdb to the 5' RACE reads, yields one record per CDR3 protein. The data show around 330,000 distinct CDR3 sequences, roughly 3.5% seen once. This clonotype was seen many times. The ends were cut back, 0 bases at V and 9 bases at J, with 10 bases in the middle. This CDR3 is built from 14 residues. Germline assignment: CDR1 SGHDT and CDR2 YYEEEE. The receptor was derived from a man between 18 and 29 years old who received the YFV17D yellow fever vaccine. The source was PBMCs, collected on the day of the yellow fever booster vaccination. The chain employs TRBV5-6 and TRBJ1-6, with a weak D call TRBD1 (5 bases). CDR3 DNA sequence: TGTGCCAGCAGCTTGGGTCTTGGGGGTTCACCCCTCCACTTT. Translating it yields CASSLGLGGSPLHF.